These T cell receptor beta chains were read from a single sample in a study of beta chain features in type 1 diabetes. Using immunoSEQ multiplex PCR, the repertoire was profiled, and TCRdb retains in-frame clones only, with some absent. Of 120,000 or so clones in the sample, about 18% were seen once. Sequencing was done on a sample of central memory CD4+ T cells from blood. The receptor set was obtained from a young man with type 1 diabetes. The CDR3 runs from the conserved cysteine through the conserved F or W. D genes are given only for firm matches. Some rows have no size entry. The others give once, few or many, or a class for an expanded clone.

J | size | D | V | DNA | CDR3
TRBJ1-3 | - | TRBD1 | TRBV30 | TGTGCCTGGAGCCAGACAGGGAGCGGCGGAAACACCATATATTTT | CAWSQTGSGGNTIYF
TRBJ2-1 | few | TRBD1 | TRBV7-2 | TGTGCCAGCTCCCCAAGGGGGGACAGGGGGCGACAAGAGCAGTTCTTC | CASSPRGDRGRQEQFF
TRBJ2-3 | - | - | TRBV9 | TGTGCCAGCAGCGCCCAGGGAATTCCCACAGATACGCAGTATTTT | CASSAQGIPTDTQYF
TRBJ2-1 | - | - | TRBV6-6 | TGTGCCAGCAGCCAGACAGACGGGACCTACAATGAGCAGTTCTTC | CASSQTDGTYNEQFF
TRBJ1-5 | - | - | TRBV27 | TGTGCCAGCAGCCAGAACAATCAGCCCCAGCATTTT | CASSQNNQPQHF
TRBJ1-4 | few | - | TRBV11-2 | TGTGCCAGCAGCTCGGTTCGGGGGAGAGAAAAACTGTTTTTT | CASSSVRGREKLFF
TRBJ2-7 | many | - | TRBV5-1 | TGCGCCAGCAGCCAGCAGGGAGCCAGTCGAGACGAGCAGTACTTC | CASSQQGASRDEQYF
TRBJ1-2 | - | - | TRBV12-2 | TGTGCAAGTCGCTTAGACGGGGTTCTAGGTGGCTACACCTTC | CASRLDGVLGGYTF
TRBJ2-5 | - | - | TRBV9 | TGTGCCAGCAGCGGAGTGGGCCAAGAGACCCAGTACTTC | CASSGVGQETQYF
TRBJ2-5 | - | TRBD1 | TRBV5-1 | TGCGCCAGCGCCCCGACAGGGGTGGAGACCCAGTACTTC | CASAPTGVETQYF
TRBJ2-3 | - | TRBD1 | TRBV29-1 | TGCAGCGTTTCCCGGACAGGGTTGGCAGATACGCAGTATTTT | CSVSRTGLADTQYF
TRBJ1-2 | many | - | TRBV29-1 | TGCAGCGCCAGGACGGTAGGGACGGACTACACCTTC | CSARTVGTDYTF
TRBJ2-1 | few | - | TRBV2 | TGTGCCAGCACCACAGCAGAGGGCTACAATGAGCAGTTCTTC | CASTTAEGYNEQFF
TRBJ2-7 | - | TRBD1 | TRBV7-3 | TGTGCCAGCAGCTTAGGTCCGGGACAGGGATACGAGCAGTACTTC | CASSLGPGQGYEQYF
TRBJ2-5 | - | - | TRBV7-2 | TGTGCCAGCACTTTTACTGGGGGCAGCGGGCGAGAGACCCAGTACTTC | CASTFTGGSGRETQYF
TRBJ1-6 | many | - | TRBV18 | TGTGCCAGCTCACCGGGCGAGCATGACAGCCTCCACTTT | CASSPGEHDSLHF
TRBJ2-7 | - | - | TRBV11-2 | TGTGCCAGCAGCTTAGGGGAAAGAAGCTACGAGCAGTACTTC | CASSLGERSYEQYF
TRBJ1-1 | few | - | TRBV10-3 | TGTGCCATCAGTGAGGCCCAATGGAAGGTGCAGGCAAGGGCTGAAGCTTTCTTT | CAISEAQWKVQARAEAFF
TRBJ1-1 | many | - | TRBV10-3 | TGTGCCATCAGTGAGCCCACGTCCAACACTGAAGCTTTCTTT | CAISEPTSNTEAFF
TRBJ1-5 | few | - | TRBV5-6 | TGTGCCAGCAGCTTAGGGGGGACTAGCAATCAGCCCCAGCATTTT | CASSLGGTSNQPQHF
TRBJ2-3 | few | - | TRBV5-4 | TGTGCCAGCAGCTTGAACACAAGGGATACGCAGTATTTT | CASSLNTRDTQYF
TRBJ2-7 | few | - | TRBV14 | TGTGCCAACCTGGGTCAGCCGAGCTCCTACGAGCAGTACTTC | CANLGQPSSYEQYF
TRBJ1-1 | few | - | TRBV5-6 | TGTGCCAGCAGCTCACAGGGTAGAGGCACTGAAGCTTTCTTT | CASSSQGRGTEAFF
TRBJ2-3 | few | TRBD1 | TRBV30 | TGTGCCTGCGCTAGACAGGGGACGAGCACAGATACGCAGTATTTT | CACARQGTSTDTQYF
TRBJ2-5 | many | - | TRBV20-1 | TGCAGTGCTCGACCTTTGGAGACCCAGTACTTC | CSARPLETQYF
TRBJ2-5 | - | - | TRBV30 | TGTGCCTGGAGTGATTCATTAGCGGCAGGGAGGGAGACCCAGTACTTC | CAWSDSLAAGRETQYF
TRBJ2-1 | - | TRBD1 | TRBV29-1 | TGCAGCGTTGTGACACCGACAGGGGGTAGCCTAGAGCAGTTCTTC | CSVVTPTGGSLEQFF
TRBJ2-5 | - | - | TRBV20-1 | TGCAGTGCTGGGGGACAAGAGACCCAGTACTTC | CSAGGQETQYF
TRBJ1-2 | few | TRBD1 | TRBV5-1 | TGCGCCAGCGGCACCCGAGGACAGGGCTATGGCTACACCTTC | CASGTRGQGYGYTF
TRBJ1-6 | few | - | TRBV4-2 | TGTGCCAGCAGCCTACCCGTGGGTGAAATGTGGGCCTACTATAATTCACCCCTCCACTTT | CASSLPVGEMWAYYNSPLHF
TRBJ2-7 | few | - | TRBV19 | TGTGCCAGTAGTATAGTGGACTCATCATCCTACGAGCAGTACTTC | CASSIVDSSSYEQYF
TRBJ1-4 | - | - | TRBV29-1 | TGCAGCGTTGTTGAGGGCCAAGGGCTGTTTTTT | CSVVEGQGLFF
TRBJ2-1 | many | - | TRBV7-9 | TGTGTTAGCTCAATTTTGGGTAGCAATGAGCAGTTCTTC | CVSSILGSNEQFF
TRBJ2-7 | few | - | TRBV4-1 | TGCGCCAGCAGCCCCTTGGCGGCAGAGGCATACGAGCAGTACTTC | CASSPLAAEAYEQYF
TRBJ1-1 | - | TRBD1 | TRBV5-4 | TGTGCCAGCAGCCATGCCCGACAGGGGAACACTGAAGCTTTCTTT | CASSHARQGNTEAFF
TRBJ1-2 | few | - | TRBV20-1 | TGCAGTGCATATAACAACTATGGCTACACCTTC | CSAYNNYGYTF